Presented here are 21 T cell receptor beta chains from one specimen sequenced in a study of CD8 T cells in Susac syndrome. Reverse transcription of about 0.5 to 1 ug RNA was carried out with random hexamers. Each CDR3 protein is one row after TCRdb ran MiXCR on the immunoSEQ multiplex PCR reads. The table records 80,000 or so distinct CDR3 sequences, roughly 94% of them present only once. The sequencing sample was made of CD8+ T cells from PBMCs. Receptor source: a human donor with Susac syndrome.

This clonotype is a singleton in its sample. The rearrangement joins TRBV28 to TRBJ2-2; the D is unclear. CDR1 is MDHEN, CDR2 SYDVKM, per germline. CDR3 length: 15 amino acids. V was shortened by 4 bases and J by 5 bases, with 14 bases between the two germline ends. This chain's CDR3 is CASSSLRVETGELFF. Here the CDR3 DNA reads TGTGCCAGCAGTTCGCTCCGGGTCGAAACCGGGGAGCTGTTTTTT.

J is TRBJ2-7 and V is TRBV9; TRBD1 agrees at 7 bases. Per germline, CDR1 SGDLS and CDR2 YYNGEE. With 3 bases clipped from V and 1 base from J, the junction kept 7 bases outside the gene matches. This CDR3 is 15 amino acids long. The CDR3 nucleotides are TGTGCCAGCAGCGCCCTACCGGGACAGTCCTACGAGCAGTACTTC. This encodes CASSALPGQSYEQYF.

The chain couples TRBV20-1 to TRBJ1-3; TRBD1 might be the D (5 bases). Germline values: CDR1 DFQATT, CDR2 SNEGSKA (reference sequence). The CDR3 covers 14 residues. V shed 2 bases and J shed 7 bases, with 15 bases lying between them. The CDR3 is CSARHLDNGNTIYF. The CDR3 bases are TGCAGTGCTAGACATCTGGACAATGGGAACACCATATATTTT.

The chain uses TRBV30 and TRBJ1-1; D not certain. The CDR3 runs 11 residues. V lost 0 bases to trimming and J lost 4 bases, with 3 bases between them. Germline V gene sequence: CDR1 GTSNPN, CDR2 SVGIG (reference sequence). CDR3: CAWSVTTEAFF. CDR3 coding DNA: TGTGCCTGGAGTGTTACCACTGAAGCTTTCTTT.

This sequence joins TRBV30 and TRBJ1-1, with D perhaps matching TRBD1 (6 bases). This CDR3 comprises 14 residues. The V gene lost 3 bases and the J gene lost 0 bases, with 11 bases spanning the gap. Germline values: CDR1 GTSNPN, CDR2 SVGIG (reference sequence). Here the CDR3 DNA reads TGTGCCTGGAGGTGGACAGCGATGAACACTGAAGCTTTCTTT. Translation gives CAWRWTAMNTEAFF. Looking up the rest from reference TRBV30 and TRBJ1-1 gives the full variable domain: SQTIHQWPATLVQPVGSPLSLECTVEGTSNPNLYWYRQAAGRGLQLLFYSVGIGQISSEVPQNLSASRPQDRQFILSSKKLLLSDSGFYLCAWRWTAMNTEAFFGQGTRLTVV.

This clonotype was picked up one time. V is TRBV7-9 and J is TRBJ2-2; 8 bases map to TRBD1. Germline V CDR1 and CDR2: SEHNR, FQNEAQ (reference sequence). The CDR3 extends over 16 amino acids. J lost 1 base, V lost 5 bases, and 6 bases had no gene match. CDR3 protein: CASSRNRGKNTGELFF. The CDR3 bases are TGTGCCAGCAGCCGAAACAGGGGGAAGAACACCGGGGAGCTGTTTTTT.

The V call is TRBV20-1, the J call TRBJ2-2; no definite D call. CDR3 length: 13 residues. Trimming shortened V by 0 bases and J by 1 base, and 3 bases separated the two germline ends. Looked up from germline, CDR1 is DFQATT and CDR2 is SNEGSKA (reference sequence). The CDR3 region is CSARDGNTGELFF. The CDR3 DNA is TGCAGTGCTAGAGATGGGAACACCGGGGAGCTGTTTTTT.

The chain employs TRBV24-1 and TRBJ1-2, with 7 positions matching TRBD1. CDR3 length: 14 residues. J gave up 6 bases and V 4 bases, and 7 bases lay outside the gene matches. Germline assignment: CDR1 KGHDR and CDR2 SFDVKD. The CDR3 DNA follows: TGTGCCACCAGTGACCTCGGACAGGTCCATGGCTACACCTTC. It codes for CATSDLGQVHGYTF.

The rearrangement uses TRBV27 and TRBJ1-5, with TRBD1 matching over 8 bases. J lost 5 bases, V lost 5 bases, and 8 bases had no gene match. Germline loops: CDR1 MNHEY, CDR2 SMNVEV (reference sequence). The CDR3 spans 15 residues. CDR3 amino acids: CASSPDRVGHQPQHF. CDR3 bases: TGTGCCAGCAGTCCGGACAGGGTTGGCCATCAGCCCCAGCATTTT.

The chain employs TRBV7-8 and TRBJ2-3; the D call may be TRBD1 or TRBD2 (5 bases each). Germline assignment: CDR1 SGHVS and CDR2 FQNEAQ. The CDR3 contains 13 residues. V dropped 4 bases and J dropped 5 bases, with 10 bases sitting between them. DNA for the CDR3: TGTGCCAGCAGCTGGGGACCTAGAGATACGCAGTATTTT. It is translated as CASSWGPRDTQYF. The full variable domain, rest sourced from reference TRBV7-8 and TRBJ2-3, is GAGVSQSPRYKVAKRGQDVALRCDPISGHVSLFWYQQALGQGPEFLTYFQNEAQLDKSGLPSDRFFAERPEGSVSTLKIQRTQQEDSAVYLCASSWGPRDTQYFGPGTRLTVL.

V and J are TRBV29-1 and TRBJ2-3; 13 positions agree with TRBD2. V gave up 3 bases and J gave up 7 bases; unmatched junction bases: 7. This CDR3 region has 15 residues. Germline V gene data show CDR1 as SQVTM and CDR2 as ANQGSEA. The CDR3 sequence: CSVELLAGGPYTQYF. The CDR3 DNA follows: TGCAGCGTTGAGCTACTAGCGGGGGGGCCTTATACGCAGTATTTT.

The rearrangement uses TRBV29-1 and TRBJ1-2; tentative D call: TRBD1 (5 bases). The CDR3 has 12 amino acids. Germline CDR1 SQVTM, CDR2 ANQGSEA. V was pared by 3 bases and J by 3 bases, with 8 bases between. CDR3 DNA: TGCAGCGTTGAGGGGGAGGACTATGGCTACACCTTC. Translation gives CSVEGEDYGYTF.

V gene TRBV20-1 combines with J gene TRBJ1-5; no definite D call. CDR1 and CDR2 from the germline V gene are DFQATT and SNEGSKA (reference sequence). The CDR3 length is 16 residues. Between the trimmed V and J ends, which lost 3 bases and 0 bases, there was a span of 15 bases. DNA of the CDR3: TGCAGTGCTAGGACACTCCAGATATATAGCAATCAGCCCCAGCATTTT. It specifies CSARTLQIYSNQPQHF.

The V call is TRBV2, the J call TRBJ2-1; the match to TRBD2 covers 11 bases. From germline, CDR1 is SNHLY and CDR2 FYNNEI. Losses at the gene ends were 8 bases for V and 7 bases for J; bases not matched to a gene: 7. The CDR3 runs 14 residues. CDR3 residues: CASRVAGGPNEQFF. DNA for the CDR3: TGTGCCAGCCGGGTAGCGGGGGGGCCTAATGAGCAGTTCTTC.

The chain is built from TRBV30 and TRBJ1-5; 7 bases map to TRBD1. The V and J ends lost 5 bases and 3 bases, in that order; junction bases with no gene match: 10. This CDR3 comprises 15 residues. The germline CDR1 and CDR2 sequences are GTSNPN and SVGIG (reference sequence). CDR3 in amino acids: CAWGAGGRNNQPQHF. The DNA of the CDR3 is TGTGCCTGGGGGGCAGGGGGGCGTAACAATCAGCCCCAGCATTTT. Variable domain in full (rest from reference TRBV30 and TRBJ1-5): SQTIHQWPATLVQPVGSPLSLECTVEGTSNPNLYWYRQAAGRGLQLLFYSVGIGQISSEVPQNLSASRPQDRQFILSSKKLLLSDSGFYLCAWGAGGRNNQPQHFGDGTRLSIL.

The chain is built from TRBV9 and TRBJ2-3; D call uncertain. V dropped 0 bases and J dropped 1 base, with 0 bases sitting between them. Germline V gives CDR1 SGDLS, CDR2 YYNGEE. The CDR3 is 12 amino acids. The CDR3 nucleotides are TGTGCCAGCAGCGTAGGCACAGATACGCAGTATTTT. This sequence encodes CASSVGTDTQYF.

This chain links TRBV27 with TRBJ2-1; D may be TRBD2 (6 bases). Germline CDR1 MNHEY, CDR2 SMNVEV (reference sequence). Deletions cut 6 bases from V and 6 bases from J, with 12 bases between. The length of the CDR3 is 13 residues. The CDR3 region is CASSRGGINEQFF. The CDR3 DNA sequence: TGTGCCAGCAGCCGGGGCGGGATCAATGAGCAGTTCTTC.

CDR3 residues: CASSQEGDEQYF. The CDR3 nucleotides read TGCGCCAGCAGCCAAGAGGGGGACGAGCAGTACTTC. This chain uses TRBV4-1 with TRBJ2-7, with D perhaps given as TRBD1 or TRBD2 (5 bases each). The V and J ends lost 0 bases and 5 bases respectively, with 5 bases between them. This CDR3 contains 12 residues. The germline CDR1 and CDR2 sequences are MGHRA and YSYEKL.

The chain uses TRBV2 and TRBJ2-3; 12 bases fit TRBD1. Germline assignment: CDR1 SNHLY and CDR2 FYNNEI. The CDR3 is made up of 17 amino acids. The trim removed 10 bases at V and 7 bases at J, leaving 18 bases unmatched. DNA for the CDR3: TGTGCCACAATCGCAAGAAACCGGGACAGGGGGCAAAATACGCAGTATTTT. This codes for CATIARNRDRGQNTQYF.

J is TRBJ2-7 and V is TRBV6-5; tentative D call: TRBD2 (6 bases). The CDR3 has 14 amino acids. Trimming removed 2 bases from V and 1 base from J, with 9 bases in between. Germline-derived CDR1 and CDR2 are MNHEY and SVGAGI. CDR3 protein: CASSYRDSSYEQYF. In nucleotides, the CDR3 is TGTGCCAGCAGTTACCGGGACTCGTCCTACGAGCAGTACTTC.

The chain is built from TRBV20-1 and TRBJ2-5, with TRBD2 matching over 10 bases. From germline, CDR1 is DFQATT and CDR2 SNEGSKA (reference sequence). V was clipped by 1 base and J by 2 bases; unmatched bases: 7. The CDR3 is 16 amino acids. Here the CDR3 DNA reads TGCAGTGCTAGAGCCCCCCAAGCGGGGGGGCAAGAGACCCAGTACTTC. It specifies CSARAPQAGGQETQYF.